A single sample gave rise to the 7 T cell receptor beta chains below, sequenced in a study of blood T cell repertoires in COVID-19. Here immunoSEQ multiplex PCR was the method, and the copy in TCRdb shows in-frame clones only, minus some. This table has 150,000 to 200,000 clones, around nine tenths appearing once. Sample: peripheral blood. These receptors all come from a man aged 55-75 years with active or convalescent COVID-19.

The chain carries TRBV7-6 and TRBJ1-3; 10 bases are shared with TRBD1. Germline assignment: CDR1 SGHVS and CDR2 FNYEAQ. Losses at the gene ends were 6 bases for V and 2 bases for J; bases not matched to a gene: 4. This CDR3 has 15 residues. CDR3 nucleotide sequence: TGTGCCAGCAGTTGGGACAGGGGTGCTGGAAACACCATATATTTT. Protein product: CASSWDRGAGNTIYF.

The gene calls are TRBV5-4 and TRBJ2-3; 10 bases match TRBD2. Germline V gene sequence: CDR1 SGHNT, CDR2 YYREEE (reference sequence). This CDR3 region has 15 residues. V shed 1 base and J 4 bases; nucleotides not matched to a gene: 3. The CDR3 DNA follows: TGTGCCAGCAGCTTGAAACTAGCGGGATCAGATACGCAGTATTTT. Its protein is CASSLKLAGSDTQYF.

The chain recombines TRBV29-1 with TRBJ1-2, with TRBD1 identical over 7 bases. The CDR3 contains 12 residues. The germline V gene encodes CDR1 SQVTM and CDR2 ANQGSEA. V shed 7 bases and J 6 bases; nucleotides not matched to a gene: 8. This CDR3 reads CSAAGTVHGYTF. In DNA, the CDR3 is TGCAGCGCCGCTGGGACAGTCCATGGCTACACCTTC. Full variable domain (missing parts from reference TRBV29-1 and TRBJ1-2): SAVISQKPSRDICQRGTSLTIQCQVDSQVTMMFWYRQQPGQSLTLIATANQGSEATYESGFVIDKFPISRPNLTFSTLTVSNMSPEDSSIYLCSAAGTVHGYTFGSGTRLTVV.

Written as DNA, the CDR3 is TGCGCCAGCAGCTTGGCCGGGCGGGGGTATGGAAACACCATATATTTT. Its translation: CASSLAGRGYGNTIYF. The chain is built from TRBV5-1 and TRBJ1-3; the D gene is possibly TRBD1 (5 bases). This CDR3 has 16 residues. With 0 bases removed from V and 3 bases from J, the gap between germline ends came to 13 bases. CDR1 is SGHRS, CDR2 YFSETQ, per germline. Full variable domain (remainder filled in from reference TRBV5-1 and TRBJ1-3): KAGVTQTPRYLIKTRGQQVTLSCSPISGHRSVSWYQQTPGQGLQFLFEYFSETQRNKGNFPGRFSGRQFSNSRSEMNVSTLELGDSALYLCASSLAGRGYGNTIYFGEGSWLTVV.

Details on this clone: Germline and junction disagree at one end, which may indicate a read error. The chain is built from TRBV20-1 and TRBJ1-6; TRBD1 aligns across 7 bases. Looked up from germline, CDR1 is DFQATT and CDR2 is SNEGSKA (reference sequence). CDR3 length: 11 amino acids. CDR3 loop: CSATLEGTERF. CDR3 bases: TGCAGTGCCACATTAGAAGGGACAGAGAGGTTT.

Remarks on this clone: Sequence at one end of the junction differs from germline and may be a read error. The chain carries TRBV7-9 and TRBJ1-3, with 9 bases identical to TRBD1. The CDR3 is 15 amino acids. Germline values: CDR1 SEHNR, CDR2 FQNEAQ (reference sequence). CDR3 sequence: CASTLGGQGSDTIYF. The CDR3 region has the DNA TGTGCCAGCACCTTAGGGGGACAGGGATCAGACACCATATATTTT. Variable domain in full (rest from reference TRBV7-9 and TRBJ1-3): DTGVSQNPRHKITKRGQNVTFRCDPISEHNRLYWYRQTLGQGPEFLTYFQNEAQLEKSRLLSDRFSAERPKGSFSTLEIQRTEQGDSAMYLCASTLGGQGSDTIYFGEGSWLTVV.

The chain recombines TRBV12-3 or TRBV12-4 with TRBJ1-1, with D possibly TRBD1 on 5 matching bases. Trimming removed 6 bases at V and 2 bases at J, with 10 bases between. This CDR3 is built from 13 residues. For the CDR3, the DNA is TGTGCCAGCAGCCTTCAGGGAAACACTGAAGCTTTCTTT. Amino acids: CASSLQGNTEAFF.